The 9 T cell receptor beta chains below all came from one sample that was sequenced in a study of human T cells and chemical hapten exposure. TCRdb passed the RACE reads through MiXCR, listing each CDR3 protein once. The top ten hold approximately 1.2% of the sample, which has tens of thousands of distinct CDR3 sequences, 6.6% seen once. Time point reported: patch test 2, 6 weeks after DPC sensitization. Sample treatment: therapeutic diphenylcyclopropenone sensitization with weekly scalp DPC. Material: whole blood, obtained in connection with sensitization to the hapten diphenylcyclopropenone (DPC). These receptor sequences come from a woman aged 30 to 39 with alopecia areata. Some clones in this sample may be carry-over from other donors' samples.

V usage is TRBV5-1 and J usage is TRBJ1-1, with D perhaps TRBD1 (5 bases). There are 13 residues in the CDR3. The V gene's germline CDR1 is SGHRS and CDR2 YFSETQ. V lost 4 bases and J lost 6, with 13 bases in between. Here the CDR3 reads CASSPLGTPEAFF. CDR3 nucleotide sequence: TGCGCCAGCAGCCCGCTAGGGACTCCTGAAGCTTTCTTT.

The chain employs TRBV12-5 and TRBJ1-5; D not resolved. The CDR3 consists of 13 residues. V lost 2 bases, J lost 1 base, and 3 bases lay in between. The V gene's germline CDR1 is LGHNT and CDR2 FRNRAP. CDR3: CASGLRSNQPQHF. The CDR3 coding sequence is TGTGCTAGTGGTTTGCGGAGCAATCAGCCCCAGCATTTT. The whole variable domain, filled in from reference TRBV12-5 and TRBJ1-5, reads DARVTQTPRHKVTEMGQEVTMRCQPILGHNTVFWYRQTMMQGLELLAYFRNRAPLDDSGMPKDRFSAEMPDATLATLKIQPSEPRDSAVYFCASGLRSNQPQHFGDGTRLSIL.

This clonotype was seen ten or more times. The DNA of the CDR3 is TGCAGCGGAGGTGGGACAGGCTCCTACAATGAGCAGTTCTTC. This sequence encodes CSGGGTGSYNEQFF. V gene TRBV29-1 combines with J gene TRBJ2-1; 8 bases are a match to TRBD1. Germline CDR1 is SQVTM and CDR2 is ANQGSEA. The CDR3 sequence is 14 residues long. V was clipped by 7 bases and J by 0 bases; unmatched bases: 5.

This clonotype was observed many times. The gene calls are TRBV27 and TRBJ2-5; no definite D call. The V gene lost 1 base and the J gene lost 2 bases, with 11 bases spanning the gap. The CDR3 is 15 amino acids. In germline, CDR1 is MNHEY, CDR2 SMNVEV (reference sequence). The chain's CDR3 is CASSLWPPSQETQYF. In DNA, the CDR3 is TGTGCCAGCAGTTTATGGCCCCCATCACAAGAGACCCAGTACTTC.

This clonotype occurred many times. The chain carries TRBV30 and TRBJ2-3; 7 nucleotides agree with TRBD2. V was pared by 0 bases and J by 2 bases, with 14 bases of the junction left unmatched. In germline, CDR1 is GTSNPN, CDR2 SVGIG (reference sequence). CDR3 length equals 18 residues. The CDR3 protein is CAWSVPPVYRGDTDTQYF. In DNA form, the CDR3 reads TGTGCCTGGAGTGTACCCCCCGTGTATCGGGGGGACACAGATACGCAGTATTTT.

V and J are TRBV6-1 and TRBJ2-7, with 10 bases matching TRBD1. Germline loops: CDR1 MNHNS, CDR2 SASEGT. This CDR3 region has 14 residues. With 5 bases clipped from V and 3 bases from J, the junction kept 4 bases outside the gene matches. CDR3 sequence: CASSIGTGDYEQYF. The DNA for the CDR3 is TGTGCCAGCAGTATTGGGACAGGGGACTACGAGCAGTACTTC.

Ten or more counts support this clonotype. The chain joins TRBV6-5 to TRBJ1-2, with D maybe TRBD1 (6 bases). The length of the CDR3 is 13 residues. V lost 5 bases to trimming and J lost 4 bases, with 11 bases between them. Germline V lookup: CDR1 MNHEY, CDR2 SVGAGI. CDR3 DNA sequence: TGTGCCAGCAGTAGGGACACAACCTATGGCTACACCTTC. This translates into CASSRDTTYGYTF.

This clonotype showed up many times. The genes are TRBV5-1 and TRBJ1-4; D perhaps matches TRBD1 (5 bases). The CDR3 extends over 15 amino acids. Germline V gene lookup returns CDR1 SGHRS and CDR2 YFSETQ. The V gene lost 0 bases and the J gene lost 1 base, with 7 bases spanning the gap. In DNA, the CDR3 is TGCGCCAGCAGCTTGGAGGGGCGAACTAATGAAAAACTGTTTTTT. Translation gives CASSLEGRTNEKLFF.

The rearrangement links TRBV3-1 to TRBJ2-3; unclear D gene. This CDR3 has 14 residues. Between the trimmed V and J ends, which lost 2 bases and 7 bases, there was a span of 13 bases. Germline V CDR1 and CDR2: LGHDT, YNNKEL (reference sequence). CDR3 amino acids: CASSQFTETNTQYF. DNA for the CDR3: TGTGCCAGCAGCCAATTTACAGAGACGAATACGCAGTATTTT.